This T cell receptor beta chain was documented in a study of cytomegalovirus exposure and HLA in healthy donors. Study information: When 350 to 400 donors were genotyped, about 86% of them were found to fall in the Caucasian-associated ancestry cluster. Study-wide points: The dataset shows that most TCR sequences were rare, while some public TCRs occurred in many donors. The authors considered a cluster of highly shared sequence variants likely to be a sequencing artifact.

The PCR employed 60 Vbeta primers together with 13 Jbeta primers. In the source study's methods: In a later analysis, the count reached 76 million or so unique TCR beta chains, with approximately 10 million shared. Sequencing was performed with immunoSEQ multiplex PCR; in TCRdb, only in-frame clones are kept and a portion is missing. From that table come the V and J calls and clone size; the DNA was used to work out D and trimming. The repertoire has 200,000 or so clones, roughly 84% of them found once; the top ten carry over 2.5%. This CDR3 comprises 18 residues. Looked up from germline, CDR1 is SGHRS and CDR2 is YFSETQ. V was pared by 0 bases and J by 3 bases, with 21 bases between. As regards this clone: What it binds is not known.

The specimen was PBMCs. The clonotype comes from a woman in her 50s in good health and CMV-seropositive. V usage is TRBV5-1 and J usage is TRBJ1-1; possibly TRBD1 for D (6 bases). The CDR3 coding sequence is TGCGCCAGCAGCTTGGGCGGAGTCGGGGGGCGATATGACACTGAAGCTTTCTTT. Protein: CASSLGGVGGRYDTEAFF. The full variable domain, in which reference TRBV5-1 and TRBJ1-1 provide the parts outside the CDR3, is KAGVTQTPRYLIKTRGQQVTLSCSPISGHRSVSWYQQTPGQGLQFLFEYFSETQRNKGNFPGRFSGRQFSNSRSEMNVSTLELGDSALYLCASSLGGVGGRYDTEAFFGQGTRLTVV.